This note documents a single T cell receptor (beta chain) sequence. Germline-derived CDR1 and CDR2 are SGHNT and YYREEE (reference sequence). Unmatched junction bases numbered 7, after V lost 0 bases and J lost 5 bases. CDR3 size: 15 residues. The data originate from a study of blood T cell repertoires in COVID-19. Study context: Acute and convalescent COVID-19 specimens originated in the United States, Italy and Spain. Sources were T cells, B-cell-depleted T cells, or PBMCs; the material itself was cDNA or gDNA.

Per the authors' pipeline: By means of reference gene primer amplification, nucleated cell counts were estimated. TCRdb keeps only in-frame clones here, not all; method: immunoSEQ multiplex PCR. V and J calls and clone size are those listed in that table; D and trimming were worked out from the DNA. Seen here are a few hundred thousand clones, approximately 87% observed once, and the top ten hold 2% to 2.5%. This sequence originates from a woman aged 45-65 years with acute or convalescent COVID-19. This chain joins TRBV5-4 and TRBJ1-2; TRBD1 agrees at 7 bases. The specimen was peripheral blood. CDR3 in DNA: TGTGCCAGCAGCTTGGGACAGGGTTTTCCGTATGGCTACACCTTC. Its protein is CASSLGQGFPYGYTF.